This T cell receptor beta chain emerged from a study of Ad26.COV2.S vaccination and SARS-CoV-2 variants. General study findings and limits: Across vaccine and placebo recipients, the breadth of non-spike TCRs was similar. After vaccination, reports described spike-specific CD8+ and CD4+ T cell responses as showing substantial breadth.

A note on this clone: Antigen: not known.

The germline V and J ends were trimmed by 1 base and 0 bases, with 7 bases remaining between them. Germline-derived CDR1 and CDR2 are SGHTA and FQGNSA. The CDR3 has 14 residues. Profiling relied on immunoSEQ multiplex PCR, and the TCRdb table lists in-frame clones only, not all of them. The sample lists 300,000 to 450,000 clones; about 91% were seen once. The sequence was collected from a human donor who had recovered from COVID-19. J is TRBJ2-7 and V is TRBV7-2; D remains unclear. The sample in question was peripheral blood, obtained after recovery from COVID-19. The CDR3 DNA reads TGTGCCAGCAGCTTAGATAACGCCTCCTACGAGCAGTACTTC. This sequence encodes CASSLDNASYEQYF.